This T cell receptor (beta chain) derives from a study of T-cell reconstitution after alpha-beta-depleted transplantation in children. General study points: There were some patients whose high TCRbeta diversity at day 60 came from surviving recipient T cells and thymic progenitors. Where alpha-beta T cells came from about two months after transplant was reportedly several hundred expanded graft clones.

Preparing the TCRbeta library involved the use of unique molecular identifiers. TCRdb re-called the PCR reads with MiXCR, one entry per CDR3 protein. The sample records approximately 230,000 distinct CDR3 sequences, 25% being singletons. Trimming took 7 bases from V and 2 from J; bases not matched to a gene: 6. CDR3 length equals 13 residues. The V gene's germline CDR1 is SQVTM and CDR2 ANQGSEA. This clonotype was seen only a few times. Its matching antigen is unknown. The clonotype originates from a girl aged 2-15 years with Fanconi anemia, due to receive a stem cell transplant. This sample comprised PBMCs, obtained before TCRalphabeta/CD19-depleted stem cell transplant. The chain links TRBV29-1 to TRBJ1-1, with 8 bases that match TRBD1. Here the CDR3 reads CSADRAINTEAFF. The CDR3 DNA is TGCAGCGCGGACAGGGCGATAAACACTGAAGCTTTCTTT.